This TCR beta chain was identified in a study of human T cells and chemical hapten exposure. Overall study context: DPC at 0.01% went onto the upper back in patch tests, read at 6 days.

The sample's time point: patch test 3, about 24 weeks after DPC sensitization. Treatment of the sample: therapeutic diphenylcyclopropenone sensitization with weekly scalp DPC. Each CDR3 protein is one row after TCRdb ran MiXCR on the RACE reads. The sample lists about 190,000 distinct CDR3 sequences, approximately 26% seen once, with under 2.5% in the top ten. The sequencing used whole blood, collected in connection with sensitization to the hapten diphenylcyclopropenone (DPC). This clonotype was sampled from a middle-aged woman with alopecia areata. Some clones in this sample may be carry-over from other donors' samples.

The CDR3 spells CASSVDQGRMDTQYF. CDR3 DNA sequence: TGTGCCAGCAGCGTAGACCAGGGGAGAATGGATACCCAGTACTTC. This rearrangement joins TRBV9 to TRBJ2-5; D is perhaps TRBD1 (6 bases). The CDR3 sequence is 15 residues long. V was shortened by 0 bases and J by 8 bases, with 17 bases between the two germline ends. CDR1 is SGDLS and CDR2 is YYNGEE in the germline V gene.